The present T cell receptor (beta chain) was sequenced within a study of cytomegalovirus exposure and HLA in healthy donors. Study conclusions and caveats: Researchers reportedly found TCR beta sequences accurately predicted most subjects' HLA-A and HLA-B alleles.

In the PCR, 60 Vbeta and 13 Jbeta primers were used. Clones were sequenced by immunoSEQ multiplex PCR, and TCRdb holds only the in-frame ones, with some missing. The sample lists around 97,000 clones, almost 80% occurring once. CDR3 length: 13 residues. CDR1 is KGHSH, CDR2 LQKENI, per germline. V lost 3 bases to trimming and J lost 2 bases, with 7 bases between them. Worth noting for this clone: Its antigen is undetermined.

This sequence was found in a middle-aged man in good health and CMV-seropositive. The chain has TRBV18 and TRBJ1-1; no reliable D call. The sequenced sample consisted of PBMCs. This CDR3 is CASSPTHNTEAFF. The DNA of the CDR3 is TGTGCCAGCTCACCGACACACAACACTGAAGCTTTCTTT.